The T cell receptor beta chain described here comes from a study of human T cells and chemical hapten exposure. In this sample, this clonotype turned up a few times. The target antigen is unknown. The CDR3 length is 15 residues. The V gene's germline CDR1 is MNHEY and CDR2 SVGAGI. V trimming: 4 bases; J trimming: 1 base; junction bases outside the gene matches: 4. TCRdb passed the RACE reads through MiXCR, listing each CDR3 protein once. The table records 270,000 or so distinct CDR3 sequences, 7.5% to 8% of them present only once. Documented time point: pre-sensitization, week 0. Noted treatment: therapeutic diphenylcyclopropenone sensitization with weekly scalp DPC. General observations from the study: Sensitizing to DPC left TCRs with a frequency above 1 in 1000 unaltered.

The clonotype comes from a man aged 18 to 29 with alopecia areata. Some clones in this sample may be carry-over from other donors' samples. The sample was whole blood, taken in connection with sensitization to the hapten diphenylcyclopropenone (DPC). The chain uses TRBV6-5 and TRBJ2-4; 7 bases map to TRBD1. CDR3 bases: TGTGCCAGCAGTTCAAAGACAGGGGCCAAAAACATTCAGTACTTC. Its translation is CASSSKTGAKNIQYF.